Following are 27 T cell receptor beta chains from one sample sequenced in a study of T-cell memory formation after mild COVID-19. TCRdb reanalysed the 5' RACE reads using MiXCR and keeps one entry per CDR3 protein. The sample carries around 260,000 distinct CDR3 sequences, about a sixth recorded once. The sample consisted of PBMCs or a T cell subset sorted from them (not recorded which). The receptor source for this set is a man in his late teens or twenties who had mild COVID-19 (a few samples of this study predate the infection). Cell type and time point are not known.

The J gene is TRBJ2-3, the V gene TRBV7-9; perhaps D is TRBD1 or TRBD2 (5 bases each). Looked up from germline, CDR1 is SEHNR and CDR2 is FQNEAQ (reference sequence). This CDR3 is built from 14 residues. Trimming took off 1 base at V and 4 bases at J, with 9 bases between the two ends. The CDR3 DNA reads TGTGCCAGCAGCTTAGGGGGGTGGTCAGATACGCAGTATTTT. It specifies CASSLGGWSDTQYF.

The table lists this clonotype with many counts. The V call is TRBV7-6, the J call TRBJ2-5, with D perhaps matching TRBD1 (5 bases). The CDR3 loop spans 12 amino acids. V gave up 2 bases and J gave up 4 bases, with 5 bases separating them. CDR1 and CDR2 (germline): SGHVS, FNYEAQ. CDR3 nucleotide sequence: TGTGCCAGCAGCTTACAGGGAGAGACCCAGTACTTC. Encoded protein: CASSLQGETQYF.

The CDR3 is CASSYLGGDTGELFF. The CDR3 nucleotides are TGTGCCAGCAGTTATTTGGGGGGGGACACCGGGGAGCTGTTTTTT. The chain is built from TRBV6-5 and TRBJ2-2; 7 bases fit TRBD2. CDR1 is MNHEY, CDR2 SVGAGI, per germline. V lost 3 bases, J lost 3 bases, and 4 bases stayed unmatched. The CDR3 is 15 amino acids.

The table lists this clonotype with a few counts. The CDR3 coding sequence is TGCAGTGCCTTACAGGGGAGCGGCAATCAGCCCCAGCATTTT. Its protein is CSALQGSGNQPQHF. The rearrangement uses TRBV20-1 and TRBJ1-5; TRBD1 matches 7 bases. The J segment lost 2 bases and the V segment lost 6 bases, leaving 7 bases of the junction unmatched. Germline CDR1 reads DFQATT; CDR2 reads SNEGSKA (reference sequence). CDR3 size: 14 residues.

Regarding this clonotype: Because the CDR3 is missing its conserved closing phenylalanine or tryptophan, this is likely a read error. This chain uses TRBV6-2 or TRBV6-3 with TRBJ2-5, with D possibly matching TRBD2 (5 bases). CDR3 size: 14 residues. Looked up from germline, CDR1 is MNHEY and CDR2 is SVGEGT. V lost 4 bases and J 5 bases, leaving 14 bases between the germline ends. CDR3 in DNA: TGTGCCAGCAGTTCCCGGGATACTTGGGAGACCCAGTACTTA. Protein product: CASSSRDTWETQYL.

The J gene is TRBJ2-3, the V gene TRBV5-6; D is uncertain. V lost 0 bases to trimming and J lost 9 bases, with 11 bases between them. CDR1 SGHDT and CDR2 YYEEEE come from the germline V gene. The CDR3 covers 13 residues. The CDR3 DNA reads as TGTGCCAGCAGCTTGGGGACCACGGAAACGCAGTATTTT. Translation gives CASSLGTTETQYF.

This sequence joins TRBV11-2 and TRBJ2-1, with TRBD1 identical over 8 bases. This CDR3 has 15 amino acids. The V gene's germline CDR1 is SGHAT and CDR2 FQNNGV. Losses at the gene ends were 5 bases for V and 7 bases for J; bases not matched to a gene: 10. The CDR3 sequence is CASSPTPWTGNEQFF. For the CDR3, the DNA is TGTGCCAGCAGCCCGACGCCCTGGACAGGGAATGAGCAGTTCTTC.

The chain is built from TRBV6-5 and TRBJ1-5; 9 positions match TRBD1. CDR3 size: 15 residues. Germline trimming cut 8 bases from V and 7 bases from J; bases unmatched to any gene: 12. In germline, CDR1 is MNHEY, CDR2 SVGAGI. DNA for the CDR3: TGTGCCAGCTCCCTCGGACAGGGGTATCGGCAGCCCCAGCATTTT. It translates to CASSLGQGYRQPQHF.

This rearrangement joins TRBV11-2 to TRBJ2-5, with D perhaps matching TRBD1 or TRBD2 (6 bases each). The CDR3 sequence is 14 residues long. The V gene lost 6 bases and the J gene lost 5 bases, with 16 bases spanning the gap. CDR1 and CDR2 (germline): SGHAT, FQNNGV. CDR3 loop: CASRHPGGKETQYF. The CDR3 DNA follows: TGTGCCAGCAGACACCCCGGGGGCAAGGAGACCCAGTACTTC.

The chain joins TRBV7-2 to TRBJ2-7; a possible D gene is TRBD1 (7 bases). Germline loops: CDR1 SGHTA, CDR2 FQGNSA. The CDR3 has 15 amino acids. V shed 5 bases and J shed 1 base, with 15 bases lying between them. The chain's CDR3 is CASSPGGLRSYEQYF. CDR3 nucleotide sequence: TGTGCCAGCAGCCCAGGGGGGCTTCGGTCCTACGAGCAGTACTTC. Based on the CDR3 plus reference TRBV7-2 and TRBJ2-7, the full variable domain is GAGVSQSPSNKVTEKGKDVELRCDPISGHTALYWYRQSLGQGLEFLIYFQGNSAPDKSGLPSDRFSAERTGGSVSTLTIQRTQQEDSAVYLCASSPGGLRSYEQYFGPGTRLTVT.

The rearrangement links TRBV7-8 to TRBJ1-6, with D possibly TRBD1 on 5 matching bases. Trimming left V 2 bases short and J 0 bases short, with 5 bases between. Germline V gene lookup returns CDR1 SGHVS and CDR2 FQNEAQ. This CDR3 has 15 amino acids. The CDR3 DNA is TGTGCCAGCAGCTTACAGGGCTCCTATAATTCACCCCTCCACTTT. This encodes CASSLQGSYNSPLHF.

This clonotype has a count of ten or more. V gene TRBV4-3 combines with J gene TRBJ2-1; TRBD2 matches 9 bases. This CDR3 contains 18 residues. V shed 4 bases, J shed 9 bases, and the junction held 19 bases outside the gene matches. Germline CDR1 is LGHNA and CDR2 is YSLEER. CDR3 bases: TGCGCCAGCAGCCCCCATGGAGGGTCGCGGGGGGGCCGGGTTGAGCAGTTCTTC. Translating gives CASSPHGGSRGGRVEQFF.

This clonotype was picked up a small number of times. V gene TRBV11-1 combines with J gene TRBJ1-1, with 11 bases aligning to TRBD1. Germline-derived CDR1 and CDR2 are SGHAT and FQDESV (reference sequence). V was pared by 1 base and J by 0 bases, with 1 base of the junction left unmatched. The CDR3 loop spans 16 amino acids. The CDR3 spells CASSLGTGGMNTEAFF. DNA for the CDR3: TGTGCCAGCAGCTTAGGGACAGGGGGCATGAACACTGAAGCTTTCTTT.

This clonotype was picked up many times. The chain combines TRBV10-3 with TRBJ2-1; no firm D call. The CDR3 is 14 residues long. Trimming took off 0 bases at V and 4 bases at J, with 7 bases between the two ends. Germline CDR1 reads ENHRY; CDR2 reads SYGVKD. The CDR3 sequence: CAISESGNYNEQFF. In DNA form, the CDR3 reads TGTGCCATCAGTGAGTCGGGGAATTACAATGAGCAGTTCTTC.

V gene TRBV11-2 combines with J gene TRBJ2-2; 9 nucleotides align to TRBD1. The CDR3 runs to 16 residues. The germline gives CDR1 SGHAT, CDR2 FQNNGV. V lost 6 bases and J lost 5; bases outside the gene matches: 10. CDR3: CASRNLGTGLTGELFF. Here the CDR3 DNA reads TGTGCCAGCAGGAACCTCGGGACAGGGTTGACCGGGGAGCTGTTTTTT.

This clonotype was found a few times. The chain uses TRBV2 and TRBJ1-6; 7 nucleotides align to TRBD1. The CDR3 sequence is 17 residues long. Losses at the gene ends were 6 bases for V and 0 bases for J; bases not matched to a gene: 8. Germline assignment: CDR1 SNHLY and CDR2 FYNNEI. CDR3 in DNA: TGTGCCAGCAGGGCGAGAGGGGGCGGCTCCTATAATTCACCCCTCCACTTT. Translation: CASRARGGGSYNSPLHF.

For the CDR3, the DNA is TGCAGCGTTGAACTTCAGAGATACAATGAGCAGTTCTTC. The encoded protein is CSVELQRYNEQFF. V usage is TRBV29-1 and J usage is TRBJ2-1, with D hard to call. Germline V gives CDR1 SQVTM, CDR2 ANQGSEA. This CDR3 region has 13 residues. V shed 2 bases and J shed 4 bases, with 9 bases lying between them.

This clonotype was detected a few times. The chain uses TRBV6-5 and TRBJ1-3; 7 bases fit TRBD1. Germline trimming cut 6 bases from V and 1 base from J; bases unmatched to any gene: 3. The CDR3 is made up of 14 amino acids. The V gene's germline CDR1 is MNHEY and CDR2 SVGAGI. Written as DNA, the CDR3 is TGTGCCAGCAGAAGACAGGGATCTGGAAACACCATATATTTT. This gives the protein CASRRQGSGNTIYF.

This clonotype was counted a few times. The V call is TRBV7-9, the J call TRBJ2-6; no reliable D call. V dropped 1 base and J dropped 5 bases, with 0 bases sitting between them. Per germline, CDR1 SEHNR and CDR2 FQNEAQ (reference sequence). The CDR3 length is 12 residues. The CDR3 sequence is CASSLGANVLTF. The CDR3 bases are TGTGCCAGCAGCTTAGGGGCCAACGTCCTGACTTTC.

This clonotype appeared a few times. This chain joins TRBV28 and TRBJ2-7; TRBD1 is a possible D gene (7 bases). The V gene lost 7 bases and the J gene lost 6 bases, with 16 bases spanning the gap. Germline loops: CDR1 MDHEN, CDR2 SYDVKM. This CDR3 contains 13 residues. The CDR3 DNA follows: TGTGCCAGCACCATTCGGGGGACAGCCGAGCAGTACGTC. Translated: CASTIRGTAEQYV.

The V call is TRBV18, the J call TRBJ2-1; the D gene could be TRBD1 or TRBD2 (5 bases each). Germline CDR1 and CDR2: KGHSH and LQKENI. V gave up 3 bases and J gave up 15 bases, with 18 bases separating them. The CDR3 length is 13 residues. The CDR3 spells CASSPPAPGTPFF. The CDR3 DNA reads TGTGCCAGCTCACCTCCGGCCCCCGGGACGCCGTTCTTC.

The rearrangement uses TRBV7-9 and TRBJ2-7; 9 nucleotides line up with TRBD1. The CDR3 is made up of 15 amino acids. Germline V gene data show CDR1 as SEHNR and CDR2 as FQNEAQ (reference sequence). V was clipped by 1 base and J by 7 bases; unmatched bases: 8. The CDR3 here is CASSLVGTGMSEQYF. In nucleotides, the CDR3 is TGTGCCAGCAGCTTAGTTGGGACAGGGATGAGTGAGCAGTACTTC.

This clonotype was picked up many times. This chain uses TRBV10-2 with TRBJ2-3; D gene unclear. This CDR3 comprises 14 residues. In germline, CDR1 is WSHSY, CDR2 SAAADI. Trimming shortened V by 8 bases and J by 3 bases, and 15 bases separated the two germline ends. CDR3 amino acids: CASGSSYRTDTQYF. The CDR3 DNA follows: TGCGCCAGCGGCTCCTCCTATAGAACAGATACGCAGTATTTT.

The chain has TRBV5-1 and TRBJ2-3; TRBD1 matches at 7 bases. With 3 bases clipped from V and 2 bases from J, the junction kept 6 bases outside the gene matches. The CDR3 is 15 residues long. Per germline, CDR1 SGHRS and CDR2 YFSETQ. CDR3 sequence: CASSYRDSLTDTQYF. CDR3 DNA: TGCGCCAGCAGCTACCGGGACAGTCTCACAGATACGCAGTATTTT.

This clonotype came up a few times. The chain is built from TRBV7-9 and TRBJ1-4; D might be TRBD1 (6 bases). Germline loops: CDR1 SEHNR, CDR2 FQNEAQ (reference sequence). This CDR3 spans 15 amino acids. Trimming took off 2 bases at V and 6 bases at J, with 13 bases between the two ends. This CDR3 reads CASSLTGMGDEKLFF. Written as DNA, the CDR3 is TGTGCCAGCAGCTTAACAGGGATGGGTGATGAAAAACTGTTTTTT.

V is TRBV11-2 and J is TRBJ2-3; D is uncertain. The CDR3 consists of 13 residues. Trimming shortened V by 5 bases and J by 4 bases, and 10 bases separated the two germline ends. Germline V gene lookup returns CDR1 SGHAT and CDR2 FQNNGV. The CDR3 DNA reads TGTGCCAGCAGCCGTGGGGTGGCAGATACGCAGTATTTT. Translation: CASSRGVADTQYF.

This clonotype was detected only a few times. The rearrangement uses TRBV5-4 and TRBJ1-2; no clear D. The CDR3 consists of 14 residues. CDR1 SGHNT and CDR2 YYREEE come from the germline V gene (reference sequence). V lost 2 bases and J lost 3, with 11 bases in between. The CDR3 DNA reads as TGTGCCAGCAGCTTAGAGGGCGGAGACTATGGCTACACCTTC. Encoded protein: CASSLEGGDYGYTF.